Listed here are 11 T cell receptor beta chains from one sample, sequenced in a study of cytotoxic CD8 clonotypes in ibrutinib-treated CLL. Here immunoSEQ multiplex PCR was the method, and the copy in TCRdb shows in-frame clones only, minus some. The top ten hold 6% to 6.5% of the sample, which has about 300,000 clones, about 64% seen once. The sample was PBMCs, taken after 36 months of ibrutinib treatment. Receptor source: a human donor with chronic lymphocytic leukemia.

This clone appeared once. The V and J genes are TRBV29-1 and TRBJ1-2, with TRBD1 identical over 8 bases. Germline CDR1 SQVTM, CDR2 ANQGSEA. The CDR3 has 14 residues. Trimming took 0 bases from V and 4 from J; bases not matched to a gene: 4. Written as DNA, the CDR3 is TGCAGCGTTGAAGAGGCTGACAGGGGCTATGGCTACACCTTC. As protein: CSVEEADRGYGYTF.

V is TRBV27 and J is TRBJ1-1; possible D gene TRBD1, 6 bases. This CDR3 has 17 residues. Germline V gene data show CDR1 as MNHEY and CDR2 as SMNVEV (reference sequence). Trimming left V 2 bases short and J 4 bases short, with 20 bases between. CDR3 DNA sequence: TGTGCCAGCAGTTTACGCGTCGTGGGGGCGCTCAGCACTGAAGCTTTCTTT. This translates into CASSLRVVGALSTEAFF.

The chain has TRBV7-8 and TRBJ2-7; D gene unclear. The germline V gene has CDR1 SGHVS and CDR2 FQNEAQ. The CDR3 extends over 13 amino acids. The germline V and J ends were trimmed by 3 bases and 5 bases, with 11 bases remaining between them. The CDR3, as DNA: TGTGCCAGCAGCTTCGGCCTATCCCACGAGCAGTACTTC. This codes for CASSFGLSHEQYF.

V and J are TRBV6-5 and TRBJ1-1; D not resolved. Germline V CDR1 and CDR2: MNHEY, SVGAGI. This CDR3 has 11 residues. V lost 7 bases, J lost 6 bases, and 9 bases lay in between. CDR3 DNA: TGTGCCAGCACCCAAGGTGCTGAAGCTTTCTTT. It codes for CASTQGAEAFF.

The chain couples TRBV4-1 to TRBJ2-7; 13 bases fit TRBD2. Per the germline V gene, CDR1 is MGHRA and CDR2 is YSYEKL. The CDR3 loop spans 16 amino acids. V shed 4 bases and J 3 bases; nucleotides not matched to a gene: 6. The CDR3, as DNA: TGCGCCAGCAGCCTCGAACTAGCGGGAGGGCTCTACGAGCAGTACTTC. Translating gives CASSLELAGGLYEQYF.

This clone was seen a handful of times. The chain carries TRBV7-6 and TRBJ2-7; D remains unclear. Trimming left V 5 bases short and J 3 bases short, with 11 bases between. CDR1 is SGHVS and CDR2 is FNYEAQ in the germline V gene. The CDR3 is 13 residues long. This CDR3 reads CASSPHIDYEQYF. The CDR3 DNA reads as TGTGCCAGCAGCCCCCACATCGACTACGAGCAGTACTTC.

The V gene is TRBV27, the J gene TRBJ2-7; perhaps TRBD2 as D (5 bases). Trimming left V 4 bases short and J 3 bases short, with 19 bases between. The CDR3 sequence is 16 residues long. Germline values: CDR1 MNHEY, CDR2 SMNVEV (reference sequence). This CDR3 reads CASSYLPGVGDYEQYF. Written as DNA, the CDR3 is TGTGCCAGCAGTTACCTCCCCGGGGTTGGGGACTACGAGCAGTACTTC.

The chain combines TRBV7-2 with TRBJ1-3; D call uncertain. The germline V gene encodes CDR1 SGHTA and CDR2 FQGNSA. The CDR3 runs 15 residues. Trimming pared 1 base from V and 0 bases from J, leaving 7 bases between. The CDR3 DNA sequence: TGTGCCAGCAGCTTAGGGTTACCCTCTGGAAACACCATATATTTT. This codes for CASSLGLPSGNTIYF. The whole variable domain, remainder taken from reference TRBV7-2 and TRBJ1-3, is GAGVSQSPSNKVTEKGKDVELRCDPISGHTALYWYRQSLGQGLEFLIYFQGNSAPDKSGLPSDRFSAERTGGSVSTLTIQRTQQEDSAVYLCASSLGLPSGNTIYFGEGSWLTVV.

The J gene is TRBJ1-4, the V gene TRBV5-1; TRBD1 agrees at 8 bases. The CDR3 has 15 residues. Germline loops: CDR1 SGHRS, CDR2 YFSETQ. J gave up 1 base and V 3 bases, and 2 bases lay outside the gene matches. The CDR3 spells CASSSDRVTNEKLFF. DNA for the CDR3: TGCGCCAGCAGCTCGGACAGGGTAACTAATGAAAAACTGTTTTTT.

This clone has a handful of counts. The chain couples TRBV5-1 to TRBJ1-6; 7 bases line up with TRBD1. V dropped 4 bases and J dropped 7; count of bases not matched to a gene: 5. CDR1 is SGHRS and CDR2 is YFSETQ in the germline V gene. The CDR3 is 14 residues long. The CDR3 region has the DNA TGCGCCAGCAGCCTACAGGGGAAAAATTCACCCCTCCACTTT. Its protein product is CASSLQGKNSPLHF.

In nucleotides, the CDR3 is TGTGCCAGCAGTTTGAGTCAGGGGCTCTCCTACGAGCAGTACTTC. This gives the protein CASSLSQGLSYEQYF. J is TRBJ2-7 and V is TRBV27; a weak D match, TRBD1 (6 bases). V was shortened by 3 bases and J by 0 bases, with 12 bases between the two germline ends. Germline-derived CDR1 and CDR2 are MNHEY and SMNVEV (reference sequence). The CDR3 is 15 residues long.